This TCR beta chain was sequenced during a study of blood T cell repertoires in COVID-19. About the research overall: Collection of acute and convalescent COVID-19 samples took place in the United States, Italy and Spain. PBMCs, B-cell-depleted T cells, or T cells were the source of the cDNA or gDNA that made up the material.

The CDR3 covers 19 residues. How the authors handled the data: Nucleated cell counts were estimated from reference gene primer amplification. Profiling relied on immunoSEQ multiplex PCR, and the TCRdb table lists in-frame clones only, not all of them. The D gene and trimming were derived from the DNA, and the V and J assignments and clone size from that table. In the table there are some 56,000 clones, around 88% of which are singletons. The TCR was taken from a woman older than 75 with acute or convalescent COVID-19. The chain links TRBV21-1 to TRBJ1-2. TRBV21-1 is a pseudogene locus. The specimen sequenced was peripheral blood. In DNA form, the CDR3 reads TGTGCCAGCAGCAAAGATTTGGGTACAAGGCCCCGAGGGAACTATGGCTACACCTTC. Residues: CASSKDLGTRPRGNYGYTF.